This is a list of T cell receptor beta chains from one sample in a study of T-cell memory formation after mild COVID-19. MiXCR was run by TCRdb on the 5' RACE reads, yielding one entry per CDR3 protein. Among approximately 300,000 distinct CDR3 sequences, approximately 15% were seen once, and the ten largest hold under 25%. The sequencing sample was made of PBMCs or a T cell subset sorted from them (not recorded which). The receptors here all came from a man between 18 and 29 years old who had mild COVID-19 (a few samples of this study predate the infection). Cell type and time point are not known. Both conserved end residues are part of each CDR3. The D gene is left open where the match is weak. Clone size, where shown, is once, few, many, or a class for clones that have expanded.

J	V	D	size	DNA	CDR3
TRBJ2-5	TRBV7-8	TRBD2	.	TGTGCCAGCAGCCGAGCGACTAGCGGGGGGGGACAAGAGACCCAGTACTTC	CASSRATSGGGQETQYF
TRBJ1-3	TRBV5-1	TRBD1	few	TGCGCCAGCAGCATGGGGACAGGGGACTCTGGAAACACCATATATTTT	CASSMGTGDSGNTIYF
TRBJ2-2	TRBV6-5	TRBD2	few	TGTGCCAGCACGTCCGCGGGGGGGCGTCTCACCGGGGAGCTGTTTTTT	CASTSAGGRLTGELFF
TRBJ2-1	TRBV6-1	.	few	TGTGCCAGCAGGGGGGGTACTGAGCAGTTCTTC	CASRGGTEQFF
TRBJ1-1	TRBV6-1	.	.	TGTGCCAGCAGTGACCGGACGCATGAAGCTTTCTTT	CASSDRTHEAFF
TRBJ1-5	TRBV12-5	.	few	TGTGCTAGTGGTTTGTTAGGGGGGCATCAGCCCCAGCATTTT	CASGLLGGHQPQHF
TRBJ2-3	TRBV24-1	.	.	TGTGCCACCAGTGATGTAAGTGGTTTCACAGATACGCAGTATTTT	CATSDVSGFTDTQYF
TRBJ1-4	TRBV5-6	TRBD1	few	TGTGCCAGCAGCCAAGATCCGACAGGGGAGGCCACTAATGAAAAACTGTTTTTT	CASSQDPTGEATNEKLFF
TRBJ2-1	TRBV6-6	.	few	TGTGCCAGCAGTTACCCCGGACCTCCCGAGCAGTTCTTC	CASSYPGPPEQFF
TRBJ2-3	TRBV24-1	.	.	TGTGCCACCAGTGCCGACAACGCCGATACGCAGTATTTT	CATSADNADTQYF
TRBJ2-1	TRBV7-2	TRBD2	.	TGTGCCAGCAGCCCAGTGGGCGGGGGGAATGAGCAGTTCTTC	CASSPVGGGNEQFF
TRBJ1-1	TRBV5-1	.	.	TGCGCCAGCTGCGAGGGTCAGAACACTGAAGCTTTCTTT	CASCEGQNTEAFF
TRBJ1-1	TRBV12-3/TRBV12-4	.	.	TGTGCCAGCAGTTTAGCGCCCCCAGTCATCGCCACTGAAGCTTTCTTT	CASSLAPPVIATEAFF
TRBJ1-2	TRBV19	.	.	TGTGCCAGTAGTATACTCAACTATGGCTACACCTTC	CASSILNYGYTF